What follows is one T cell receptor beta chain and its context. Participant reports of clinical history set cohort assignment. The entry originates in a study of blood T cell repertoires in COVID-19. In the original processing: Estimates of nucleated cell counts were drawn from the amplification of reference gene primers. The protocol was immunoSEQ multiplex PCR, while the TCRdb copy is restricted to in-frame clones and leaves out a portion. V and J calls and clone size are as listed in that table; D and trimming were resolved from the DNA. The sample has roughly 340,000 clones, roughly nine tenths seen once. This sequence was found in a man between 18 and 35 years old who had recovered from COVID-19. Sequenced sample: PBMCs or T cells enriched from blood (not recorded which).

The CDR3 here is CASSVGGPSYNEQFF. The CDR3, as DNA: TGTGCCAGCAGCGTTGGCGGTCCCTCCTACAATGAGCAGTTCTTC. V gene TRBV9 combines with J gene TRBJ2-1; no firm D call. The germline CDR1 and CDR2 sequences are SGDLS and YYNGEE. Trimming cost V 2 bases and J 0 bases, with 9 bases left between them. CDR3 length equals 15 residues.